This entry concerns a single T cell receptor beta chain. One junction end disagrees with the germline gene, perhaps due to a read error. Per the germline V gene, CDR1 is MNHEY and CDR2 is SVGAGI. This CDR3 has 15 residues. The data originate from a study of blood T cell repertoires in COVID-19. TCRdb's copy holds only in-frame clones and misses some; the assay was immunoSEQ multiplex PCR. The table lists over 65,000 clones, around 80% of them singletons. The sequence derives from a man between 60 and 70 years old with COVID-19, enrolled during active disease. Sequencing input: peripheral blood. The chain uses TRBV6-5 and TRBJ2-2, with 7 positions matching TRBD1. CDR3 nucleotides: TGTGCCAGCAGTCGCCGGGACAGAGGTACCGGGAAGCTGTTTTTT. It specifies CASSRRDRGTGKLFF.